These T cell receptor beta chains were read from a single sample in a study of CD4 and CD8 cells across lung adenocarcinoma regions. Using its own MiXCR run on the PCR reads, TCRdb lists one record per CDR3 protein. The sample includes 7,500 to 10,000 distinct CDR3 sequences, approximately 50% of them seen just once. The sequenced material came from CD4+ T cells from the margin of a lung tumor. The receptors were sampled from a male donor with lung adenocarcinoma. The CD4 and CD8 labels of this study may be unreliable. The conserved cysteine and the conserved F or W are not part of the CDR3 here.

TRBV6-4	TRBJ2-1	ASSVLAGGYNEQF
TRBV14	NA	ASSLGLAGHGGTQY
TRBV6-5	TRBJ2-1	ASSTRTSGNYNEQF
TRBV27	TRBJ2-1	ASSPFGGDEQF
TRBV6-2/TRBV6-3	TRBJ2-1	ASTRRVGGDEQF
TRBV9	TRBJ2-3	ASSGGAREGPDTQY
TRBV9	TRBJ2-1	ASSVDLGTSYNEQF
TRBV27	TRBJ2-4	ASRAGYVAKNIQY
TRBV7-2	TRBJ2-1	ASSIPQAGRGMAEQF
TRBV14	TRBJ2-7	ASSRSGAGNYEQY
TRBV6-4	TRBJ2-3	ASSDSKGGTDTQY
TRBV6-5	NA	ASSEGYEQY
TRBV5-1	TRBJ1-1	ASSLAQTGTNTEAF
TRBV6-1	NA	ASSLDGGALSQETQY
TRBV7-6	TRBJ1-3	ASSLLRGQDTIY
TRBV6-6	TRBJ2-5	ASSRWVSETQY
TRBV10-2	TRBJ2-1	ASRVAGGLNEQF
TRBV6-1	TRBJ2-3	ASRRRTSGRPDTQY
TRBV11-2	NA	ASSLQSGYYEQY
TRBV20-1	TRBJ2-5	SARTGGRLETQY
TRBV7-2	NA	ASSSPGGRARETQY
TRBV20-1	TRBJ2-5	SATGSGREETQY
TRBV10-3	TRBJ2-5	AISEGPGETQY
TRBV6-1	TRBJ2-4	ASSDGGVWAKNMQY
TRBV6-1	TRBJ2-1	ASRSPIRDRGNEQF
TRBV20-1	TRBJ1-2	SAQAGTGDVGYT
TRBV12-3/TRBV12-4	TRBJ2-5	ASSLWRGETQY
TRBV6-1	TRBJ2-5	ACMGHAGRDQNTQY
TRBV27	TRBJ2-5	ASSLRGGECGKETQY
TRBV20-1	TRBJ2-5	SARDGQAETQY
TRBV6-6	TRBJ2-3	ASRGTDTDTQY
TRBV10-3	NA	ATERGAKDTQY
TRBV4-1	TRBJ1-2	ASSRQVNYGYT
TRBV6-1	TRBJ2-5	GGGGGGRDTETQY
TRBV27	TRBJ2-5	ASSLSQGSETQY
TRBV7-6	NA	ASSFLGTSNQETQY
TRBV10-3	TRBJ1-4	AISDAGIGEKLF
TRBV10-3	TRBJ2-4	AISAGLPSRAQNTQY
TRBV10-3	NA	AISARDRGGEQY
TRBV3-1	TRBJ1-1	ASRSRGGGTEAF
TRBV7-6	TRBJ2-1	ASSLLSGLGNEQF
TRBV6-5	TRBJ2-5	ASSYSGQQETQY
TRBV24-1	TRBJ2-6	ATSDSGRFSGANVLT
TRBV7-6	TRBJ2-7	ASRLSETGDSEQY
TRBV27	TRBJ2-4	ASRGFVENIQY
TRBV7-8	TRBJ1-3	ASTSHLGGSGNTIY
TRBV6-1	TRBJ1-2	ASTRGQGFSRA
TRBV28	TRBJ1-4	ASSPWSATNEKLF
TRBV27	TRBJ2-3	ASSWDRGTDTQY
TRBV10-1	TRBJ2-3	ASSGRDAGSTDTQY
TRBV10-3	NA	AGIGGCGTETQY
TRBV6-1	TRBJ2-1	ASSEAGGYNEQF
TRBV7-6	NA	ASSLATSGGETQY
TRBV14	TRBJ2-5	ASSQARISRRETQY
TRBV6-5	TRBJ2-3	ASSSYTGDTQY
TRBV6-1	TRBJ2-5	ASTLRGYRETQY
TRBV27	TRBJ1-2	ASRKNEDYGYT
TRBV6-1	TRBJ2-1	ASSEAGGGSYNEQF
TRBV6-5	TRBJ2-2	ASGLEAGGTGELF
TRBV6-1	TRBJ2-7	ASIGSYEQY